A single sample gave rise to the 8 T cell receptor beta chains below, sequenced in a study of regulatory T cells in long-lasting Graves disease. With iRepertoire HTBI primers and Arm-PCR of CDR3 regions, TCR beta libraries were built. TCRdb processed the multiplex PCR reads anew with MiXCR; each CDR3 protein has one entry. The sample has 500,000 or so distinct CDR3 sequences, roughly 15% seen once. The time point denotes: newly diagnosed GD, antithyroid drugs for less than 3 months. From PBMCs, RNA was extracted and then used to make the TCR library. These records were also assigned to another study, of T cells in Graves' hyperthyroidism and ophthalmopathy.

This material consisted of peripheral blood mononuclear cells (PBMCs), taken at new diagnosis, from a patient treated with antithyroid drugs. Source of these receptors: a middle-aged man with Graves disease.

This clonotype was counted ten times or more. The chain has TRBV18 and TRBJ1-4; 11 bases fit TRBD1. This CDR3 has 15 amino acids. Per germline, CDR1 KGHSH and CDR2 LQKENI. After removal of 6 bases from V and 6 bases from J, the junction contained 6 bases not matched to a gene. The CDR3 spells CASSPDRGRYEKLFF. The CDR3 DNA follows: TGTGCCAGCTCGCCGGACAGGGGGCGATATGAAAAACTGTTTTTT.

As to this clonotype: It is likely a read error, because the conserved phenylalanine at the end of the CDR3 is missing. Because the CDR3's place on the DNA is in doubt, the DNA is left out and the CDR3 is given as listed by TCRdb. The chain employs TRBV7-9 and TRBJ1-4; the DNA was not used to check the table's D call, TRBD1. Germline V lookup: CDR1 SEHNR, CDR2 FQNEAQ (reference sequence). The CDR3 spans 8 amino acids, including both terminal residues. The CDR3 here is CASTSSGG.

Ten or more counts support this clonotype. The chain has TRBV28 and TRBJ2-1; D might be TRBD1 (5 bases). The germline gives CDR1 MDHEN, CDR2 SYDVKM. The CDR3 totals 12 residues. V lost 1 base and J lost 14, with 12 bases in between. The CDR3 DNA reads as TGTGCCAGCAGTTTATATGAGCAGGGCGAGTTCTTC. This sequence encodes CASSLYEQGEFF.

This clonotype appeared many times. The V call is TRBV29-1, the J call TRBJ2-7; the match to TRBD1 covers 8 bases. J gave up 0 bases and V 7 bases, and 2 bases lay outside the gene matches. This CDR3 region has 12 residues. Germline V CDR1 and CDR2: SQVTM, ANQGSEA. The CDR3 DNA reads as TGCAGCGCCGGACAGGGCTCCTACGAGCAGTACTTC. Amino acids: CSAGQGSYEQYF.

This clonotype was seen ten or more times. The rearrangement links TRBV2 to TRBJ2-5; no clear D. Germline CDR1 and CDR2: SNHLY and FYNNEI. V shed 2 bases and J shed 5 bases, with 12 bases lying between them. The CDR3 spans 14 residues. The CDR3 region has the DNA TGTGCCAGCAGTGAATCCCCCCTGATGGAGACCCAGTACTTC. This translates into CASSESPLMETQYF.

This clonotype was seen ten or more times. This rearrangement joins TRBV20-1 to TRBJ2-1, with D perhaps TRBD1 (6 bases). Germline CDR1 is DFQATT and CDR2 is SNEGSKA (reference sequence). V was pared by 8 bases and J by 7 bases, with 6 bases between. The CDR3 totals 9 residues. The CDR3 spells CSTGNEQFF. The DNA for the CDR3 is TGCAGTACAGGGAATGAGCAGTTCTTC.

This CDR3 is CATSDLTGDGYTF. CDR3 in DNA: TGTGCCACCAGTGACTTAACAGGGGACGGCTACACCTTC. The chain recombines TRBV24-1 with TRBJ1-2; TRBD1 matches 7 bases. This CDR3 comprises 13 residues. The V gene's germline CDR1 is KGHDR and CDR2 SFDVKD. The V gene end was trimmed by 4 bases and the J gene end by 8 bases; junction bases not matched to a gene: 6.

The chain joins TRBV12-3 or TRBV12-4 to TRBJ1-1; D remains unclear. Trimming left V 7 bases short and J 5 bases short, with 14 bases between. This CDR3 region has 13 residues. For the CDR3, the DNA is TGTGCCAGCAACTTGGGATTGGGAACTGAAGCTTTCTTT. Translated: CASNLGLGTEAFF.